The 8 T cell receptor beta chains presented below share a single source sample, sequenced in a study of T-cell reconstitution after alpha-beta-depleted transplantation in children. A library of TCRbeta sequences, prepared with unique molecular identifiers, was generated. MiXCR, run by TCRdb on the PCR reads, gives a single entry per CDR3 protein. The table shows around 680,000 distinct CDR3 sequences, with 16% occurring only once. The sequences come from PBMCs from the stem cell graft donor, collected from the stem cell graft. The receptors stem from a human donor who donated a stem cell graft to a child with acute myeloid leukemia.

This clonotype was counted ten times or more. The chain recombines TRBV5-1 with TRBJ1-5; D is possibly TRBD1 (5 bases). The germline V gene has CDR1 SGHRS and CDR2 YFSETQ. There are 15 residues in the CDR3. Between the trimmed V and J ends, which lost 2 bases and 4 bases, there was a span of 13 bases. The DNA for the CDR3 is TGCGCCAGCAGCTTAGGGGAGCTGCCGAATCAGCCCCAGCATTTT. It encodes CASSLGELPNQPQHF.

At least ten counts were recorded for this clonotype. The genes are TRBV20-1 and TRBJ1-1; 10 positions agree with TRBD1. Germline CDR1 is DFQATT and CDR2 is SNEGSKA (reference sequence). CDR3 length: 14 amino acids. The V gene end was trimmed by 3 bases and the J gene end by 3 bases; junction bases not matched to a gene: 4. This CDR3 reads CSARGTGVDTEAFF. In DNA form, the CDR3 reads TGCAGTGCTAGGGGGACAGGGGTGGACACTGAAGCTTTCTTT.

This clonotype was counted many times. The genes are TRBV27 and TRBJ1-3, with D uncertain. Germline CDR1 and CDR2: MNHEY and SMNVEV (reference sequence). V was cut by 0 bases and J by 0 bases, with 6 bases left in between. CDR3 length: 15 residues. CDR3 residues: CASSLSFSSGNTIYF. The CDR3 DNA is TGTGCCAGCAGTTTATCCTTTAGCTCTGGAAACACCATATATTTT.

The V and J genes are TRBV30 and TRBJ2-7, with a possible D match to TRBD2 (5 bases). The germline V and J ends were trimmed by 2 bases and 7 bases, with 15 bases remaining between them. CDR3 length: 13 residues. Germline V CDR1 and CDR2: GTSNPN, SVGIG (reference sequence). Here the CDR3 DNA reads TGTGCCTGGAGTCCCCGCACACGAGGGGAGCAGTACTTC. Translated: CAWSPRTRGEQYF.

There are a few counts of this clonotype. This chain joins TRBV9 and TRBJ2-1; perhaps TRBD1 as D (6 bases). Germline CDR1 is SGDLS and CDR2 is YYNGEE. V dropped 4 bases and J dropped 6 bases, with 17 bases sitting between them. This CDR3 has 15 residues. The CDR3 loop is CASSKGDRTVNEQFF. CDR3 coding DNA: TGTGCCAGCAGCAAGGGAGATCGGACAGTCAATGAGCAGTTCTTC.

About this clonotype: Since a much larger clone is just one base distant, this may be a read error. J is TRBJ2-5 and V is TRBV20-1, with 10 bases identical to TRBD2. J gave up 5 bases and V 6 bases, and 18 bases lay outside the gene matches. CDR1 DFQATT and CDR2 SNEGSKA come from the germline V gene (reference sequence). This CDR3 spans 17 amino acids. The CDR3 protein is CSAQLPGLASEGETQYF. The CDR3 region has the DNA TGCAGTGCCCAGCTTCCGGGACTAGCGTCGGAGGGGGAGACCCAGTACTTC.

This clonotype has a count of ten or more. J is TRBJ1-2 and V is TRBV29-1; perhaps TRBD1 as D (6 bases). In germline, CDR1 is SQVTM, CDR2 ANQGSEA. The CDR3 is 13 amino acids. V was shortened by 3 bases and J by 4 bases, with 12 bases between the two germline ends. In DNA form, the CDR3 reads TGCAGCGTTGAGAGGCAGGGGCTCTATGGCTACACCTTC. The encoded protein is CSVERQGLYGYTF.

A single count supports this clonotype. The gene calls are TRBV28 and TRBJ2-1; D gene unclear. Germline CDR1 reads MDHEN; CDR2 reads SYDVKM. V was clipped by 2 bases and J by 6 bases, with 5 bases between them. This CDR3 is 12 amino acids long. The CDR3 sequence: CASSLNPNEQFF. The DNA for the CDR3 is TGTGCCAGCAGTTTAAATCCCAATGAGCAGTTCTTC.